This is a list of T cell receptor beta chains from one sample in a study of shared clonotypes between healthy human individuals. Sequencing used immunoSEQ multiplex PCR; TCRdb keeps in-frame clones, though not all of them. The sample holds some 700,000 clones; roughly 87% are singletons and the top ten take 34%. Sequenced material: memory CD8+ T cells from PBMCs. The receptor set was obtained from a man aged 18 to 35 in good health. Some clones in this sample may be carry-over from other donors' samples. Each CDR3 is given with its conserved first and last residue. Fields, in order: CDR3 protein, CDR3 DNA, V gene, D gene, J gene. A D gene is named only where the DNA matches it firmly.

cdr3_aa: CASSHRDPWDEQFF; cdr3_nt: TGCGCCAGCAGCCACAGGGATCCCTGGGATGAGCAGTTCTTC; v_call: TRBV4-1; d_call: .; j_call: TRBJ2-1
cdr3_aa: CAWSGRINSPLHF; cdr3_nt: TGTGCCTGGAGTGGACGGATAAATTCACCCCTCCACTTT; v_call: TRBV30; d_call: .; j_call: TRBJ1-6
cdr3_aa: CASMRIILDTEAFF; cdr3_nt: TGTGCCAGCATGAGGATTATCTTGGACACTGAAGCTTTCTTT; v_call: TRBV7-8; d_call: .; j_call: TRBJ1-1
cdr3_aa: CASSYVAGQSNEQFF; cdr3_nt: TGTGCCAGCAGCTATGTAGCGGGACAAAGTAATGAGCAGTTCTTC; v_call: TRBV11-2; d_call: TRBD2; j_call: TRBJ2-1
cdr3_aa: CASSQRQARMPEAFF; cdr3_nt: TGTGCCAGCAGCCAACGACAGGCCCGGATGCCTGAAGCTTTCTTT; v_call: TRBV2; d_call: .; j_call: TRBJ1-1
cdr3_aa: CSVADGSSNQPQHF; cdr3_nt: TGCAGCGTTGCGGACGGAAGCAGCAATCAGCCCCAGCATTTT; v_call: TRBV29-1; d_call: .; j_call: TRBJ1-5
cdr3_aa: CASSPRLASDEQFF; cdr3_nt: TGCGCCAGCAGCCCTCGACTAGCATCCGATGAGCAGTTCTTC; v_call: TRBV4-3; d_call: TRBD2; j_call: TRBJ2-1
cdr3_aa: CASSLSAGETYNEQFF; cdr3_nt: TGTGCCAGCAGCTTAAGTGCGGGAGAGACCTACAATGAGCAGTTCTTC; v_call: TRBV11-1; d_call: TRBD2; j_call: TRBJ2-1
cdr3_aa: CASSPGGSNQPQHF; cdr3_nt: TGTGCCAGCAGCCCCGGGGGGAGCAATCAGCCCCAGCATTTT; v_call: TRBV27; d_call: .; j_call: TRBJ1-5
cdr3_aa: CASSYSYTGELFF; cdr3_nt: TGTGCCAGCAGCTACAGCTACACCGGGGAGCTGTTTTTT; v_call: TRBV28; d_call: .; j_call: TRBJ2-2
cdr3_aa: CSVWSGYEQFF; cdr3_nt: TGCAGCGTTTGGTCCGGCTATGAGCAGTTCTTC; v_call: TRBV29-1; d_call: .; j_call: TRBJ2-1
cdr3_aa: CASSVVSGRAAGELFF; cdr3_nt: TGTGCCAGCAGCGTAGTAAGCGGGAGGGCCGCCGGGGAGCTGTTTTTT; v_call: TRBV9; d_call: TRBD2; j_call: TRBJ2-2